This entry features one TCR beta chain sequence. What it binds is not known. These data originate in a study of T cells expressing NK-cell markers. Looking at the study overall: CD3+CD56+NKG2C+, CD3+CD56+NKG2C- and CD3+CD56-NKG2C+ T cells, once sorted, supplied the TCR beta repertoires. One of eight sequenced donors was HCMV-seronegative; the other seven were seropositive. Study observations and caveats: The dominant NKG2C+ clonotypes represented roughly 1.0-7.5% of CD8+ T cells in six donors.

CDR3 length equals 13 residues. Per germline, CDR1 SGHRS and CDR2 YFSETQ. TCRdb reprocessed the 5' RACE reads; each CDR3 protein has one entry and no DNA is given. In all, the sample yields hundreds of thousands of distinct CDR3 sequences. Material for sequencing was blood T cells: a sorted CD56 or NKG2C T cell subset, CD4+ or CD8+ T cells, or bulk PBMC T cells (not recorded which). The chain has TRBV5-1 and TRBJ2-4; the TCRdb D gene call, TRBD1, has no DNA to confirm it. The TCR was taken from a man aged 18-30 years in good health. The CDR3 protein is CASSFSGIDIQYF.